The rows below give T cell receptor beta chains drawn from one sample of a study of T cell responses to AZD1222 COVID-19 vaccine. Profiling relied on immunoSEQ multiplex PCR, and the TCRdb table lists in-frame clones only, not all of them. The repertoire includes some 100,000 clones, 70% to 90% of them detected once, and approximately 16% sits in the top ten. This specimen was peripheral blood, taken on day 0 of AZD1222 vaccination. Receptor source: an adult in good health. The CDR3 runs from the conserved cysteine through the conserved F or W. D genes are given only for firm matches. The size of a clone is reported for some rows only, either as once, few or many, or as a class for expanded clones.

clone_size	v_call	d_call	j_call	cdr3_nt	cdr3_aa
-	TRBV11-3	TRBD2	TRBJ2-2	TGTGCCAGCAGCTCCCTCAGCGGGGGGGCCACCGGGGAGCTGTTTTTT	CASSSLSGGATGELFF
-	TRBV5-4	TRBD2	TRBJ2-2	TGTGCCAGCAGCTTGGTCACTAGCGGCACCGGGGAGCTGTTTTTT	CASSLVTSGTGELFF
-	TRBV7-6	TRBD1	TRBJ1-2	TGTGCCAGCAGCTTAGAAGAGGGGGCAGGCTATGGCTACACCTTC	CASSLEEGAGYGYTF
-	TRBV10-3	TRBD2	TRBJ2-6	TGTGCCATCAGTGTAGCGGGGGGGCCTGGGGCCAACGTCCTGACTTTC	CAISVAGGPGANVLTF
-	TRBV16	-	TRBJ1-5	TGTGCCAGCAGCGGTCGGTGGGAGGGTAGGGATCAGCCCCAGCATTTT	CASSGRWEGRDQPQHF
-	TRBV18	-	TRBJ2-5	TGTGCCAGCTCACCCCAGGACCTAGGAGTAGAGACCCAGTACTTC	CASSPQDLGVETQYF
-	TRBV14	-	TRBJ2-7	TGTGCCAGCAGCCAAGTCGCCGGAAAATCGCAGGGCGAGCAGTACTTC	CASSQVAGKSQGEQYF
-	TRBV6-1	TRBD1	TRBJ2-7	TGTGCCAGCAGTGAATCTTTAGGACAGGGGGAATTCTACGAGCAGTACTTC	CASSESLGQGEFYEQYF
-	TRBV20-1	-	TRBJ2-3	TGCAGTGCGAGTGAGTGGCAGAGGGCTTTCACAGATACGCAGTATTTT	CSASEWQRAFTDTQYF
-	TRBV7-9	-	TRBJ2-7	TGTGCCAGCAGCTTAAATAGGGAAGAGCAGTACTTC	CASSLNREEQYF
-	TRBV18	-	TRBJ1-2	TGTGCCAGCTCACCACTCGGGGAGCGGCTTAGCTATGGCTACACCTTC	CASSPLGERLSYGYTF
-	TRBV19	-	TRBJ2-1	TGTGCCAGTAGTATAAGAGACAGTCACTACAATGAGCAGTTCTTC	CASSIRDSHYNEQFF
-	TRBV10-3	-	TRBJ1-2	TGTGCCATCAGCTCAACTCAGAATAACTATGGCTACACCTTC	CAISSTQNNYGYTF
-	TRBV5-1	-	TRBJ2-7	TGCGCCAGCAGCTTAGTCCCCACGGGAGAGCAGTACTTC	CASSLVPTGEQYF
once	TRBV24-1	-	TRBJ2-2	TGTGCCACCAGTGAGACAATCACCGGGGAGCTGTTTTTT	CATSETITGELFF
-	TRBV28	TRBD1	TRBJ1-3	TGTGCCAGCAGTCTAGCAGGACAGGGGGCTGGAAACACCATATATTTT	CASSLAGQGAGNTIYF
-	TRBV9	TRBD1	TRBJ1-6	TGTGCCAGCAGCGTAGAGGGGACAGGGAATTCACCCCTCCACTTT	CASSVEGTGNSPLHF
-	TRBV10-3	TRBD1	TRBJ1-1	TGTGCCATCAGCGTGACAGGGACCAACACTGAAGCTTTCTTT	CAISVTGTNTEAFF
-	TRBV6-5	-	TRBJ2-7	TGTGCCAGCAGTATCGGGGGGCTAGCCCCCTACGAGCAGTACTTC	CASSIGGLAPYEQYF
-	TRBV2	-	TRBJ2-3	TGTGCCAGCAGTAACAGGGAAGGTTGGGCCGATACGCAGTATTTT	CASSNREGWADTQYF
once	TRBV3-1/TRBV3-2	-	TRBJ2-2	TGTGCCAGCAGCCGCCGACAGCACACCGGGGAGCTGTTTTTT	CASSRRQHTGELFF
once	TRBV18	TRBD1	TRBJ1-3	TGTGCCAGCTCACCCTCGACAGGGGGAACCTCTGGAAACACCATATATTTT	CASSPSTGGTSGNTIYF
-	TRBV7-2	-	TRBJ2-2	TGTGCCAGCAGCTTAGCGGGGGCCCTCGGGGAGCTGTTTTTT	CASSLAGALGELFF
-	TRBV28	-	TRBJ2-4	TGTGCCAGCAGTTTGCCAGACCTAGCCAAAAACATTCAGTACTTC	CASSLPDLAKNIQYF
-	TRBV27	-	TRBJ2-7	TGTGCCAGCAGCCGGACTGGGACCTACGAGCAGTACTTC	CASSRTGTYEQYF
-	TRBV11-3	-	TRBJ1-6	TGTGCCAGCGGGGGACGGAATAATTCACCCCTCCACTTT	CASGGRNNSPLHF
-	TRBV6-5	-	TRBJ2-5	TGTGCCAGCAGTTACTCTGGGACACCAGAGACCCAGTACTTC	CASSYSGTPETQYF
-	TRBV30	-	TRBJ1-5	TGTGCCTGGAGTGTATCAGGGGATCAGCCCCAGCATTTT	CAWSVSGDQPQHF
-	TRBV3-1/TRBV3-2	-	TRBJ2-2	TGTGCCAGCAGCCAAGACTACCTCAACACCGGGGAGCTGTTTTTT	CASSQDYLNTGELFF
-	TRBV5-4	TRBD1	TRBJ2-7	TGTGCCAGCAGCAAGGGGGCATTTCCCTACGAGCAGTACTTC	CASSKGAFPYEQYF
-	TRBV10-1	TRBD1	TRBJ2-3	TGCGCCAGCAGGTCCGGGACAGGGGACACAGATACGCAGTATTTT	CASRSGTGDTDTQYF